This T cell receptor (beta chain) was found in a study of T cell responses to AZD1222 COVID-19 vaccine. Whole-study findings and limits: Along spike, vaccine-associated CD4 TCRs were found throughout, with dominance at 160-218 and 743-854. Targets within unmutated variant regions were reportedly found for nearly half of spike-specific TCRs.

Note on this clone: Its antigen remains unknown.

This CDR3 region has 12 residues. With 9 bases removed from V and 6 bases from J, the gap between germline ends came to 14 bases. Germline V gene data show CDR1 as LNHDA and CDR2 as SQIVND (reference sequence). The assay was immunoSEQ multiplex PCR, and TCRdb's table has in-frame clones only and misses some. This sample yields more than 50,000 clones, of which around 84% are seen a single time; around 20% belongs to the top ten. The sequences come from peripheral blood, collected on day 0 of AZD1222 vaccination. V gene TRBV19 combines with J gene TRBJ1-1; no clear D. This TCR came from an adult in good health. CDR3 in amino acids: CASSAGVSEAFF. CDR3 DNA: TGTGCCAGCTCCGCCGGGGTTTCTGAAGCTTTCTTT.